The 15 T cell receptor beta chains below were found in one sample sequenced in a study of shared clonotypes between healthy human individuals. Profiled with immunoSEQ multiplex PCR; TCRdb holds only in-frame clones, not every one. The sample consists of over 1.5 million clones, approximately 98% of them appearing once. Specimen: naive CD4+ T cells sorted from blood. The subset is: CD45RA+ positively selected. These receptor sequences come from a young man in good health.

This sequence joins TRBV28 and TRBJ1-2; D possibly corresponds to TRBD1 (5 bases). V was shortened by 3 bases and J by 3 bases, with 11 bases between the two germline ends. CDR3 length: 14 amino acids. CDR1 MDHEN and CDR2 SYDVKM come from the germline V gene. The CDR3 region is CASSFGGSYYGYTF. The CDR3, as DNA: TGTGCCAGCAGTTTTGGGGGGTCTTACTATGGCTACACCTTC.

The chain carries TRBV5-1 and TRBJ2-7, with D perhaps matching TRBD2 (7 bases). From germline, CDR1 is SGHRS and CDR2 YFSETQ. V was trimmed by 4 bases and J by 4 bases, leaving 15 bases between them. The CDR3 has 14 residues. CDR3 region: CASSLTRGRYEQYF. CDR3 sequence (DNA): TGCGCCAGCAGCCTTACGCGGGGGCGGTACGAGCAGTACTTC.

V gene TRBV28 combines with J gene TRBJ2-7; D ambiguous. Germline CDR1 is MDHEN and CDR2 is SYDVKM. Trimming took 8 bases from V and 1 from J, leaving 12 bases between them. The CDR3 extends over 13 amino acids. The CDR3 spells CASAPGPSYEQYF. The CDR3 DNA follows: TGTGCCAGCGCGCCTGGGCCATCCTACGAGCAGTACTTC.

For this clone: Within the sample, other DNA sequences also encode this same CDR3. The chain carries TRBV5-1 and TRBJ1-4; unclear D gene. This CDR3 region has 14 residues. Between the trimmed V and J ends, which lost 0 bases and 2 bases, there was a span of 5 bases. Germline CDR1 reads SGHRS; CDR2 reads YFSETQ. The CDR3, as DNA: TGCGCCAGCAGCTTGGCGGGGACTAATGAAAAACTGTTTTTT. Translated, it gives CASSLAGTNEKLFF.

The chain links TRBV6-1 to TRBJ1-2, with TRBD1 as a possible D gene (5 bases). V lost 8 bases, J lost 7 bases, and 17 bases lay in between. CDR3 size: 13 residues. Germline CDR1 and CDR2: MNHNS and SASEGT. The CDR3 region is CASSASGWSGYTF. In DNA, the CDR3 is TGTGCCAGCTCAGCCTCAGGGTGGTCTGGCTACACCTTC.

V and J are TRBV21-1 and TRBJ2-7; the tabulated D call, TRBD2, remains unverified against the DNA. TRBV21-1 is a pseudogene. This CDR3 is built from 13 residues. The CDR3 coding sequence is TGTGCCAGCAGCCCATGGAGGTCCTACGAGCAGTACTTC. Its translation: CASSPWRSYEQYF.

V usage is TRBV30 and J usage is TRBJ1-2; 7 nucleotides match TRBD1. The junction had 8 bases not matched to a gene; V was cut back by 3 bases and J by 4 bases. This CDR3 is built from 14 residues. Germline V CDR1 and CDR2: GTSNPN, SVGIG (reference sequence). This chain's CDR3 is CAWREQGSGYGYTF. The CDR3 DNA follows: TGTGCCTGGAGGGAACAGGGGAGCGGCTATGGCTACACCTTC.

The V gene is TRBV20-1, the J gene TRBJ2-1; D is perhaps TRBD2 (6 bases). This CDR3 region has 11 residues. The ends were cut back, 5 bases at V and 9 bases at J, with 11 bases in the middle. Germline assignment: CDR1 DFQATT and CDR2 SNEGSKA (reference sequence). As DNA, the CDR3 is TGCAGTGCTTCGGGAGTAGGTGAGCAGTTCTTC. This sequence encodes CSASGVGEQFF.

J is TRBJ1-2 and V is TRBV5-6; D is unresolved. This CDR3 has 12 residues. CDR1 SGHDT and CDR2 YYEEEE come from the germline V gene. V lost 1 base and J 8 bases, leaving 9 bases between the germline ends. The CDR3, as DNA: TGTGCCAGCAGCTTGAAAAATGTCGGCTACACCTTC. It codes for CASSLKNVGYTF.

The V and J genes are TRBV5-6 and TRBJ1-2; 10 bases align to TRBD1. CDR1 and CDR2 from the germline V gene are SGHDT and YYEEEE. The CDR3 totals 13 residues. The J segment lost 10 bases and the V segment lost 4 bases, leaving 7 bases of the junction unmatched. The CDR3 DNA is TGTGCCAGCAGCCGTCCCGGGACAGGGGTCTACACCTTC. Translating it yields CASSRPGTGVYTF.

This clone was observed a handful of times. V gene TRBV7-2 combines with J gene TRBJ2-1; 7 nucleotides agree with TRBD1. The CDR3 spans 16 residues. V dropped 0 bases and J dropped 3; count of bases not matched to a gene: 5. Germline-derived CDR1 and CDR2 are SGHTA and FQGNSA. CDR3 residues: CASSLANRGDYNEQFF. In DNA, the CDR3 is TGTGCCAGCAGCTTAGCCAACAGGGGCGACTACAATGAGCAGTTCTTC. Full variable domain (remainder filled in from reference TRBV7-2 and TRBJ2-1): GAGVSQSPSNKVTEKGKDVELRCDPISGHTALYWYRQSLGQGLEFLIYFQGNSAPDKSGLPSDRFSAERTGGSVSTLTIQRTQQEDSAVYLCASSLANRGDYNEQFFGPGTRLTVL.

The rearrangement joins TRBV28 to TRBJ2-3, with D perhaps TRBD1 (6 bases). This CDR3 is 16 amino acids long. V was pared by 5 bases and J by 0 bases, with 15 bases between. The germline V gene encodes CDR1 MDHEN and CDR2 SYDVKM. CDR3 loop: CASSDHWTASTDTQYF. CDR3 nucleotides: TGTGCCAGCAGTGACCATTGGACAGCTAGCACAGATACGCAGTATTTT. The whole variable domain, remainder taken from reference TRBV28 and TRBJ2-3, is DVKVTQSSRYLVKRTGEKVFLECVQDMDHENMFWYRQDPGLGLRLIYFSYDVKMKEKGDIPEGYSVSREKKERFSLILESASTNQTSMYLCASSDHWTASTDTQYFGPGTRLTVL.

This rearrangement joins TRBV5-4 to TRBJ2-3; TRBD2 agrees at 11 bases. The CDR3 has 16 amino acids. Trimming removed 4 bases from V and 4 bases from J; junction bases left unmatched: 8. Germline lookup yields CDR1 SGHNT and CDR2 YYREEE (reference sequence). The CDR3 nucleotides are TGTGCCAGCAGCCAACAGACTAGCGGGATGTCAGATACGCAGTATTTT. Translated: CASSQQTSGMSDTQYF.

The chain recombines TRBV29-1 with TRBJ2-1, with TRBD1 matching over 7 bases. After removal of 7 bases from V and 4 bases from J, the junction contained 7 bases not matched to a gene. CDR3 length: 13 residues. Germline assignment: CDR1 SQVTM and CDR2 ANQGSEA. The CDR3 DNA is TGCAGCGACAGGGGCGCAGGGTACAATGAGCAGTTCTTC. Translation: CSDRGAGYNEQFF.

The sample holds one count of this clone. V usage is TRBV5-1 and J usage is TRBJ2-7; 7 nucleotides agree with TRBD1. V dropped 5 bases and J dropped 5; count of bases not matched to a gene: 4. The germline CDR1 and CDR2 sequences are SGHRS and YFSETQ. CDR3 length: 12 amino acids. CDR3 in amino acids: CASSTGADEQYF. CDR3 bases: TGCGCCAGCAGTACAGGGGCCGACGAGCAGTACTTC.